This paragraph reports one TCR beta chain. Its antigen is unknown. The data stem from a study of T-cell memory formation after mild COVID-19. The study, taken as a whole, reports: CD4+ clones that contracted lay mainly in CM and EM; CD8+ ones lay in EMRA.

TCRdb itself ran the 5' RACE reads through MiXCR, one entry per CDR3 protein. Of around 300,000 distinct CDR3 sequences in the sample, roughly 18% were seen once. CDR3 length equals 17 residues. The V end lost 8 bases, the J end lost 0 bases, and 19 bases lay between the germline ends. From germline, CDR1 is SGHAT and CDR2 FQNNGV. This receptor was taken from a man aged 18-30 years who had mild COVID-19 (a few samples of this study predate the infection). Cell type and time point are not known. The rearrangement joins TRBV11-2 to TRBJ2-2; D is possibly TRBD2 (6 bases). Sequenced material: PBMCs or a T cell subset sorted from them (not recorded which). CDR3 DNA: TGTGCCAGCGGCTCCACGGGACTCCCGTCGAACACCGGGGAGCTGTTTTTT. Translated, it gives CASGSTGLPSNTGELFF.